These 17 T cell receptor beta chains came from one sample sequenced in a study of control samples from healthy donors and cancer patients. Sequencing was performed with immunoSEQ multiplex PCR; in TCRdb, only in-frame clones are kept and a portion is missing. Seen here are some 130,000 clones, 90% to 95% observed once, and the top ten hold 1.7%. Input material: PBMCs. Source of these receptors: a man between 45 and 60 years old with head and neck cancer.

The chain is built from TRBV29-1 and TRBJ1-2; D is unclear. The V gene lost 0 bases and the J gene lost 4 bases, with 9 bases spanning the gap. The CDR3 has 13 amino acids. Per the germline V gene, CDR1 is SQVTM and CDR2 is ANQGSEA. CDR3 nucleotides: TGCAGCGTTGAAGATCGGAGCGTCTATGGCTACACCTTC. Amino acid sequence: CSVEDRSVYGYTF.

The genes are TRBV5-1 and TRBJ1-2; no reliable D call. The V gene lost 4 bases and the J gene lost 2 bases, with 12 bases spanning the gap. The length of the CDR3 is 14 residues. Germline-derived CDR1 and CDR2 are SGHRS and YFSETQ. The CDR3 nucleotides read TGCGCCAGCAGCCTAACCGACGGAAACTATGGCTACACCTTC. It translates to CASSLTDGNYGYTF.

The chain employs TRBV9 and TRBJ1-6, with a tentative D call TRBD1 (6 bases). The CDR3 is 15 residues long. Deletions cut 0 bases from V and 6 bases from J, with 10 bases between. The germline gives CDR1 SGDLS, CDR2 YYNGEE. CDR3 nucleotide sequence: TGTGCCAGCAGCGTAGGGGCAGGGGTTAATTCACCCCTCCACTTT. Its translation is CASSVGAGVNSPLHF.

This sequence joins TRBV6-5 and TRBJ2-3, with D unresolved. The CDR3 contains 13 residues. From germline, CDR1 is MNHEY and CDR2 SVGAGI. Trimming removed 6 bases at V and 2 bases at J, with 9 bases between. The CDR3 bases are TGTGCCAGCAGGCGTGTCATCACAGATACGCAGTATTTT. This sequence encodes CASRRVITDTQYF.

This clone appeared a few times. This chain joins TRBV18 and TRBJ2-3, with 14 bases aligning to TRBD2. Germline assignment: CDR1 KGHSH and CDR2 LQKENI. The trim removed 2 bases at V and 1 base at J, leaving 8 bases unmatched. The length of the CDR3 is 19 residues. The CDR3 loop reads CASSPDPGTSGGGTDTQYF. CDR3 bases: TGTGCCAGCTCACCAGACCCCGGGACTAGCGGGGGCGGCACAGATACGCAGTATTTT. The entire variable domain, with the rest obtained from reference TRBV18 and TRBJ2-3, is as follows: NAGVMQNPRHLVRRRGQEARLRCSPMKGHSHVYWYRQLPEEGLKFMVYLQKENIIDESGMPKERFSAEFPKEGPSILRIQQVVRGDSAAYFCASSPDPGTSGGGTDTQYFGPGTRLTVL.

The rearrangement links TRBV7-3 to TRBJ1-3; 7 positions match TRBD1. The CDR3 contains 19 residues. The J segment lost 0 bases and the V segment lost 2 bases, leaving 13 bases of the junction unmatched. Germline V CDR1 and CDR2: SGHTA, FQGTGA. The CDR3 nucleotides are TGTGCCAGCAGCTTACTGAGCGAGGGGGCGGTAAGCTCTGGAAACACCATATATTTT. Encoded protein: CASSLLSEGAVSSGNTIYF.

This chain joins TRBV7-2 and TRBJ2-3, with a possible D match to TRBD2 (6 bases). The CDR3 consists of 14 residues. The germline CDR1 and CDR2 sequences are SGHTA and FQGNSA. V lost 1 base and J lost 6, with 11 bases in between. CDR3 residues: CASSLVGSRDTQYF. The CDR3 nucleotides read TGTGCCAGCAGCTTAGTCGGGAGCAGGGATACGCAGTATTTT.

V usage is TRBV9 and J usage is TRBJ2-5; D unresolved. CDR3 length: 10 amino acids. Trimming left V 2 bases short and J 9 bases short, with 5 bases between. Per germline, CDR1 SGDLS and CDR2 YYNGEE. CDR3 loop: CASSVPAQYF. In DNA, the CDR3 is TGTGCCAGCAGCGTCCCAGCCCAGTACTTC. Looking up the rest from reference TRBV9 and TRBJ2-5 gives the full variable domain: DSGVTQTPKHLITATGQRVTLRCSPRSGDLSVYWYQQSLDQGLQFLIQYYNGEERAKGNILERFSAQQFPDLHSELNLSSLELGDSALYFCASSVPAQYFGPGTRLLVL.

Points on this clone: Distinct nucleotide sequences in the sample also encode this CDR3. V gene TRBV12-3 or TRBV12-4 combines with J gene TRBJ1-1, with D perhaps matching TRBD1 (6 bases). V was trimmed by 5 bases and J by 5 bases, leaving 12 bases between them. This CDR3 has 13 residues. In nucleotides, the CDR3 is TGTGCCAGCAGTCCACAGGGTGGGACTGAAGCTTTCTTT. This translates into CASSPQGGTEAFF.

The J gene is TRBJ2-5, the V gene TRBV7-3, with a tentative D call TRBD2 (6 bases). The CDR3 runs to 14 residues. Germline V gene data show CDR1 as SGHTA and CDR2 as FQGTGA. The V and J ends lost 3 bases and 5 bases respectively, with 13 bases between them. The DNA for the CDR3 is TGTGCCAGCAGCTTCAACGGGGGATTTGAGACCCAGTACTTC. This translates into CASSFNGGFETQYF.

CDR3 sequence reads: CASSEGRHTGFDGYTF. CDR3 nucleotide sequence: TGTGCCAGCAGTGAAGGGAGACATACAGGGTTCGATGGCTACACCTTC. V gene TRBV6-1 combines with J gene TRBJ1-2, with a possible D match to TRBD1 (6 bases). This CDR3 comprises 16 residues. Germline-derived CDR1 and CDR2 are MNHNS and SASEGT. Trimming took 1 base from V and 6 from J, leaving 18 bases between them.

The chain recombines TRBV5-1 with TRBJ1-4; tentative D call: TRBD1 (6 bases). Germline values: CDR1 SGHRS, CDR2 YFSETQ. The CDR3 loop spans 18 amino acids. Trimming took 3 bases from V and 0 from J, leaving 18 bases between them. The CDR3 is CASSSAGGNNATNEKLFF. For the CDR3, the DNA is TGCGCCAGCAGCTCTGCTGGGGGCAACAATGCAACTAATGAAAAACTGTTTTTT. Supplemented by reference TRBV5-1 and TRBJ1-4, the full variable domain reads KAGVTQTPRYLIKTRGQQVTLSCSPISGHRSVSWYQQTPGQGLQFLFEYFSETQRNKGNFPGRFSGRQFSNSRSEMNVSTLELGDSALYLCASSSAGGNNATNEKLFFGSGTQLSVL.

The gene calls are TRBV30 and TRBJ2-4; unclear D gene. The CDR3 sequence is 15 residues long. Trimming left V 2 bases short and J 0 bases short, with 11 bases between. Germline lookup yields CDR1 GTSNPN and CDR2 SVGIG (reference sequence). CDR3 loop: CAWSNSLIAKNIQYF. The DNA for the CDR3 is TGTGCCTGGAGTAATTCCCTCATAGCCAAAAACATTCAGTACTTC.

The gene calls are TRBV19 and TRBJ1-1; maybe TRBD1 (6 bases). Germline V gene data show CDR1 as LNHDA and CDR2 as SQIVND (reference sequence). The CDR3 totals 15 residues. Trimming cost V 9 bases and J 2 bases, with 19 bases left between them. The CDR3 protein is CASNDGGGYNTEAFF. CDR3 nucleotides: TGTGCCAGCAACGACGGGGGGGGCTATAACACTGAAGCTTTCTTT.

The chain recombines TRBV19 with TRBJ2-7; perhaps TRBD2 as D (5 bases). Trimming shortened V by 4 bases and J by 1 base, and 11 bases separated the two germline ends. The CDR3 is made up of 14 amino acids. CDR1 LNHDA and CDR2 SQIVND come from the germline V gene (reference sequence). The CDR3 coding sequence is TGTGCCAGTAGTAGGGAGACGGGATCCTACGAGCAGTACTTC. The encoded protein is CASSRETGSYEQYF.

V and J are TRBV3-1 (or the pseudogene TRBV3-2) and TRBJ1-5, with D maybe TRBD1 (5 bases). V was clipped by 2 bases and J by 2 bases, with 10 bases between them. This CDR3 has 15 amino acids. CDR1 and CDR2 from the germline V gene are LGHDT and YNNKEL (reference sequence). In DNA, the CDR3 is TGTGCCAGCAGCCAACAGGGAGGGGGCAATCAGCCCCAGCATTTT. Translated, it gives CASSQQGGGNQPQHF.

This sequence joins TRBV18 and TRBJ1-1, with no clear D. The CDR3 has 13 residues. Trimming removed 3 bases from V and 3 bases from J, with 8 bases in between. Germline loops: CDR1 KGHSH, CDR2 LQKENI. The CDR3 coding sequence is TGTGCCAGCTCACCTGATCAGGACACTGAAGCTTTCTTT. Translating gives CASSPDQDTEAFF.